These T cell receptor beta chains were read from a single sample in a study of blood T cell repertoires in COVID-19. Profiled with immunoSEQ multiplex PCR; TCRdb holds only in-frame clones, not every one. The sample has around 120,000 clones, 78% seen once. Sequenced input: peripheral blood. All receptors derive from a man in his 70s with acute or convalescent COVID-19. Both conserved end residues are part of each CDR3. Fields, in order: clone size, V gene, J gene, D gene, CDR3 protein, CDR3 DNA. The D gene is left open where the match is weak. Rows give clone size only sometimes, using once, few, many, or a class for an expanded clone.

NA,TRBV7-2,TRBJ1-2,NA,CASSLGGLGNYGYTF,TGTGCCAGCAGCTTAGGGGGACTCGGAAACTATGGCTACACCTTC
few,TRBV7-2,TRBJ2-5,NA,CASSLGAAYQETQYF,TGTGCCAGCAGCTTAGGAGCGGCGTACCAAGAGACCCAGTACTTC
NA,TRBV6-2/TRBV6-3,TRBJ2-1,TRBD2,CASSYSGGNYNEQFF,TGTGCCAGCAGTTATAGCGGGGGGAACTACAATGAGCAGTTCTTC
NA,TRBV5-1,TRBJ2-5,TRBD1,CASSPTGGQETQYF,TGCGCCAGCAGCCCGACAGGGGGGCAAGAGACCCAGTACTTC
once,TRBV7-2,TRBJ2-3,TRBD1,CASSSGQLTSTDTQYF,TGTGCCAGCAGCTCGGGACAGCTAACTAGCACAGATACGCAGTATTTT
NA,TRBV19,TRBJ1-2,NA,CASSWLTETNYGYTF,TGTGCCAGTAGTTGGTTAACGGAGACTAACTATGGCTACACCTTC
once,TRBV7-2,TRBJ2-2,NA,CASSPRGSGTGELFF,TGTGCCAGCAGCCCCAGGGGATCGGGGACCGGGGAGCTGTTTTTT
once,TRBV6-1,TRBJ2-7,TRBD1,CASSDQGQGTEQYF,TGTGCCAGCAGTGACCAGGGACAGGGGACCGAGCAGTACTTC
NA,TRBV3-1/TRBV3-2,TRBJ1-4,TRBD1,CASSSEDRGREKLFF,TGTGCCAGCAGCTCTGAGGACAGGGGGCGGGAAAAACTGTTTTTT
NA,TRBV24-1,TRBJ2-3,NA,CATSGGVLSTDTQYF,TGTGCCACCAGTGGGGGGGTTCTAAGCACAGATACGCAGTATTTT
NA,TRBV19,TRBJ2-3,NA,CASSVGSEDLGDTQYF,TGTGCCAGTAGTGTCGGCTCGGAGGACCTTGGAGATACGCAGTATTTT
NA,TRBV5-1,TRBJ2-7,NA,CASSLGVEVSYEQYF,TGCGCCAGCAGCTTGGGTGTGGAGGTTTCCTACGAGCAGTACTTC
few,TRBV7-9,TRBJ1-2,NA,CASSLPPGDGNTF,TGTGCCAGCAGCTTACCCCCAGGGGATGGCAACACCTTC
once,TRBV14,TRBJ1-3,NA,CASSQDRLTSGNTIYF,TGTGCCAGCAGCCAAGACAGGCTTACCTCTGGAAACACCATATATTTT
NA,TRBV7-9,TRBJ1-6,NA,CASSFVSGQVNSPLHF,TGTGCCAGCAGCTTTGTTTCCGGCCAGGTCAATTCACCCCTCCACTTT
few,TRBV27,TRBJ1-6,NA,CASSSSLSSYNSPLHF,TGTGCCAGCAGCTCCTCACTGAGCTCCTATAATTCACCCCTCCACTTT
few,TRBV7-9,TRBJ1-1,NA,CASSLSGTSEAFF,TGTGCCAGCAGCTTATCTGGTACAAGTGAAGCTTTCTTT
NA,TRBV7-9,TRBJ2-7,NA,CASSYRTIHEQYF,TGTGCCAGCAGCTACCGGACTATACACGAGCAGTACTTC
NA,TRBV6-6,TRBJ1-2,NA,CASSHLGGGYTF,TGTGCCAGCAGCCACCTCGGGGGAGGCTACACCTTC
NA,TRBV6-5,TRBJ1-1,NA,CASSRPGGGTEAFF,TGTGCCAGCAGTCGGCCCGGGGGGGGCACTGAAGCTTTCTTT
NA,TRBV7-9,TRBJ1-2,NA,CASSLATAGKDGYTF,TGTGCCAGCAGCTTAGCGACGGCAGGGAAAGATGGCTACACCTTC
NA,TRBV9,TRBJ2-2,TRBD1,CASSGPGQGTGELFF,TGTGCCAGCAGCGGCCCGGGACAGGGGACCGGGGAGCTGTTTTTT
NA,TRBV11-3,TRBJ1-1,NA,CASSLVAGAYTEAFF,TGTGCCAGCAGCTTAGTGGCAGGGGCTTACACTGAAGCTTTCTTT
NA,TRBV7-2,TRBJ2-5,NA,CASSRSGPETQYF,TGTGCCAGCAGCCGGAGCGGACCGGAGACCCAGTACTTC
NA,TRBV10-3,TRBJ1-1,NA,CAISESEGTDTEAFF,TGTGCCATCAGTGAGTCGGAGGGTACGGACACTGAAGCTTTCTTT
NA,TRBV4-2,TRBJ2-7,NA,CASSQDPGLLRYHEQYF,TGTGCCAGCAGCCAAGATCCGGGACTCTTAAGGTACCACGAGCAGTACTTC
NA,TRBV29-1,TRBJ1-3,TRBD1,CSASGGRGNTIYF,TGCAGCGCATCAGGGGGGCGAGGAAACACCATATATTTT
NA,TRBV12-5,TRBJ2-2,TRBD2,CASGSGLYTGELFF,TGTGCTAGTGGTTCGGGACTATACACCGGGGAGCTGTTTTTT
NA,TRBV5-1,TRBJ1-1,NA,CASSDDRSGSTEAFF,TGCGCCAGCAGCGACGACCGCTCGGGGTCCACTGAAGCTTTCTTT
NA,TRBV7-2,TRBJ1-2,TRBD1,CASSLGQGARGYTF,TGTGCCAGCAGCTTAGGGCAGGGGGCTCGTGGCTACACCTTC
NA,TRBV3-1/TRBV3-2,TRBJ1-6,NA,CASSRKSGTLTGNTSNSPLHF,TGTGCCAGCAGCCGAAAAAGTGGGACACTTACAGGGAATACTTCTAATTCACCCCTCCACTTT
few,TRBV6-6,TRBJ1-1,NA,CASSYRGDTEAFF,TGTGCCAGCAGTTACAGGGGTGACACTGAAGCTTTCTTT
few,TRBV5-4,TRBJ1-3,TRBD1,CASSRQGSTGNTIYF,TGTGCCAGCAGCCGACAGGGTTCAACTGGAAACACCATATATTTT
few,TRBV5-1,TRBJ1-1,NA,CASSPRGTEAFF,TGCGCCAGCAGCCCCCGGGGCACTGAAGCTTTCTTT
few,TRBV20-1,TRBJ1-5,NA,CSASSGGADQPQHF,TGCAGTGCTAGTTCTGGGGGCGCGGATCAGCCCCAGCATTTT
NA,TRBV15,TRBJ1-6,NA,CATSRQGTLISSYNSPLHF,TGTGCCACCAGCAGACAAGGGACATTGATCAGCTCCTATAATTCACCCCTCCACTTT
NA,TRBV7-2,TRBJ1-1,NA,CASAGYTEAFF,TGTGCCAGCGCGGGGTACACTGAAGCTTTCTTT
NA,TRBV6-5,TRBJ2-3,NA,CASSPLPDTQYF,TGTGCCAGCAGTCCTCTTCCAGATACGCAGTATTTT
NA,TRBV7-9,TRBJ1-5,NA,CASSLAGGQPQHF,TGTGCCAGCAGCTTAGCCGGGGGTCAGCCCCAGCATTTT
once,TRBV5-5,TRBJ2-5,NA,CASSLATARGAPTQYF,TGTGCCAGCAGCTTGGCGACGGCTCGGGGGGCGCCGACCCAGTACTTC
NA,TRBV5-1,TRBJ2-1,NA,CASSPQGGLSGSYNEQFF,TGCGCCAGCAGCCCGCAGGGGGGTCTATCCGGTTCCTACAATGAGCAGTTCTTC
NA,TRBV19,TRBJ2-6,NA,CASRQGHSGANVLTF,TGTGCCAGTAGACAGGGCCACTCTGGGGCCAACGTCCTGACTTTC
NA,TRBV7-9,TRBJ2-2,TRBD2,CASSPGTSGTTGELFF,TGTGCCAGCAGCCCCGGGACTAGCGGAACCACCGGGGAGCTGTTTTTT
NA,TRBV6-5,TRBJ2-3,NA,CASGRIGGVSDTQYF,TGTGCCAGCGGACGAATCGGCGGGGTGTCAGATACGCAGTATTTT
NA,TRBV9,TRBJ2-1,TRBD1,CASSARQGGVDEQFF,TGTGCCAGCAGCGCTAGACAGGGGGGAGTCGATGAGCAGTTCTTC
NA,TRBV5-1,TRBJ1-5,TRBD1,CASSAQGEDSNQPQHF,TGCGCCAGCAGCGCCCAGGGGGAGGATAGCAATCAGCCCCAGCATTTT